This T cell receptor beta chain derives from a study of human T cells and chemical hapten exposure. Study context: Sensitization used 2% DPC on roughly 2 cm by roughly 2 cm upper inner arm skin. Across samples, TCR yields varied, mostly owing to small differences in pooled library volumes.

Individual cDNA molecules in this library carried unique molecular identifiers. TCRdb reanalysed the RACE reads using MiXCR and keeps one entry per CDR3 protein. The data show around 130,000 distinct CDR3 sequences, approximately 12% seen once. CDR3 length: 16 residues. Germline V CDR1 and CDR2: GTSNPN, SVGIG (reference sequence). The V gene lost 1 base and the J gene lost 2 bases, with 15 bases spanning the gap. Documented time point: patch test 2, 6 weeks after DPC sensitization. Documented treatment: therapeutic diphenylcyclopropenone sensitization with weekly scalp DPC. It was unfractionated whole blood from which total RNA was extracted. This clonotype was seen only a few times.

This receptor was obtained from a woman aged 45-65 years with alopecia areata. Some clones in this sample may be carry-over from other donors' samples. The chain joins TRBV30 to TRBJ2-1; a weak D match, TRBD2 (6 bases). This specimen was whole blood, taken in connection with sensitization to the hapten diphenylcyclopropenone (DPC). CDR3 sequence: CAWSAPLAGTYNEQFF. The CDR3 bases are TGTGCCTGGAGTGCCCCGTTGGCGGGGACCTACAATGAGCAGTTCTTC.